Listed here are 21 T cell receptor beta chains from one sample, sequenced in a study of blood T cell repertoires in COVID-19. Measured with immunoSEQ multiplex PCR; TCRdb has only the in-frame clones, and not every one. The sample shows 150,000 to 200,000 clones, less than 80% of them seen only once. Sequencing input: PBMCs or T cells enriched from blood (not recorded which). These receptors were collected from a woman in her 70s in a cohort exposed to, infected with or recovered from COVID-19 (not recorded which).

CDR3 in DNA: TGTGCCACCAGTGGGACTAGCGGGACTTCGGGATACAATGAGCAGTTCTTC. Translated: CATSGTSGTSGYNEQFF. V and J are TRBV24-1 and TRBJ2-1, with 12 bases fitting TRBD2. V was clipped by 5 bases and J by 4 bases; unmatched bases: 8. Germline V CDR1 and CDR2: KGHDR, SFDVKD. The CDR3 spans 17 residues.

V usage is TRBV28 and J usage is TRBJ2-3; the D gene is possibly TRBD2 (6 bases). This CDR3 is built from 15 residues. Germline CDR1 is MDHEN and CDR2 is SYDVKM. V lost 3 bases to trimming and J lost 2 bases, with 12 bases between them. CDR3 DNA sequence: TGTGCCAGCAGTTTTTGGGGGAGGTACACAGATACGCAGTATTTT. This codes for CASSFWGRYTDTQYF.

The chain uses TRBV4-3 and TRBJ1-6, with a tentative D call TRBD1 (5 bases). This CDR3 spans 14 amino acids. Trimming removed 0 bases at V and 8 bases at J, with 8 bases between. CDR1 is LGHNA and CDR2 is YSLEER in the germline V gene. Written as DNA, the CDR3 is TGCGCCAGCAGCCAAGAACGGGGGGATTCACCCCTCCACTTT. Its protein product is CASSQERGDSPLHF.

This chain joins TRBV19 and TRBJ1-3; D ambiguous. Germline V gives CDR1 LNHDA, CDR2 SQIVND (reference sequence). Trimming removed 7 bases at V and 2 bases at J, with 21 bases between. The CDR3 has 17 amino acids. The CDR3 nucleotides read TGTGCCAGTACTTCCTCCGGGAGAGGGCGAACTGGAAACACCATATATTTT. It codes for CASTSSGRGRTGNTIYF.

The chain joins TRBV9 to TRBJ2-3; 10 positions match TRBD2. This CDR3 has 16 amino acids. After removal of 4 bases from V and 4 bases from J, the junction contained 9 bases not matched to a gene. In germline, CDR1 is SGDLS, CDR2 YYNGEE. The CDR3 loop reads CASSRTSGGVADTQYF. CDR3 sequence (DNA): TGTGCCAGCAGCAGGACTAGCGGAGGGGTCGCAGATACGCAGTATTTT. The full variable domain, rest sourced from reference TRBV9 and TRBJ2-3, is DSGVTQTPKHLITATGQRVTLRCSPRSGDLSVYWYQQSLDQGLQFLIQYYNGEERAKGNILERFSAQQFPDLHSELNLSSLELGDSALYFCASSRTSGGVADTQYFGPGTRLTVL.

The CDR3, as DNA: TGTGCCAGCACCCTAGACAGGCACTCCTACGAGCAGTACTTC. Protein: CASTLDRHSYEQYF. The chain combines TRBV7-2 with TRBJ2-7; perhaps TRBD1 as D (6 bases). Germline values: CDR1 SGHTA, CDR2 FQGNSA. Trimming shortened V by 7 bases and J by 0 bases, and 13 bases separated the two germline ends. CDR3 length: 14 amino acids.

The V call is TRBV19, the J call TRBJ1-1, with D perhaps TRBD1 (5 bases). V was clipped by 4 bases and J by 7 bases, with 19 bases between them. This CDR3 comprises 15 residues. Germline V gene data show CDR1 as LNHDA and CDR2 as SQIVND (reference sequence). This chain's CDR3 is CASSKAPRQGGEAFF. The CDR3 DNA follows: TGTGCCAGTAGTAAAGCCCCTAGGCAGGGAGGTGAAGCTTTCTTT.

The gene calls are TRBV7-3 and TRBJ2-2; possibly TRBD1 for D (6 bases). Trimming stripped 5 bases from V and 0 bases from J, with 10 bases between. The CDR3 spans 15 residues. Germline-derived CDR1 and CDR2 are SGHTA and FQGTGA. The CDR3 sequence is CASSPTGTNTGELFF. In nucleotides, the CDR3 is TGTGCCAGCAGCCCCACAGGGACGAACACCGGGGAGCTGTTTTTT. Looking up the rest from reference TRBV7-3 and TRBJ2-2 gives the full variable domain: GAGVSQTPSNKVTEKGKYVELRCDPISGHTALYWYRQSLGQGPEFLIYFQGTGAADDSGLPNDRFFAVRPEGSVSTLKIQRTERGDSAVYLCASSPTGTNTGELFFGEGSRLTVL.

V is TRBV3-1 (or the pseudogene TRBV3-2) and J is TRBJ2-5; a weak D match, TRBD1 (5 bases). The germline V gene encodes CDR1 LGHDT and CDR2 YNNKEL (reference sequence). Between the trimmed V and J ends, which lost 1 base and 4 bases, there was a span of 19 bases. The CDR3 is 17 amino acids. The CDR3 DNA is TGTGCCAGCAGCCAAGGGCTGGACACTACTCTTGGAGAGACCCAGTACTTC. It encodes CASSQGLDTTLGETQYF.

The chain combines TRBV18 with TRBJ2-1; 9 positions agree with TRBD2. This CDR3 is 17 amino acids long. From germline, CDR1 is KGHSH and CDR2 LQKENI. J gave up 9 bases and V 0 bases, and 12 bases lay outside the gene matches. The CDR3 DNA is TGTGCCAGCTCACCACCGCGGGGCGGCGGGAGGGAGAGTGAGCAGTTCTTC. Protein product: CASSPPRGGGRESEQFF. The full variable domain, completed using reference TRBV18 and TRBJ2-1, is NAGVMQNPRHLVRRRGQEARLRCSPMKGHSHVYWYRQLPEEGLKFMVYLQKENIIDESGMPKERFSAEFPKEGPSILRIQQVVRGDSAAYFCASSPPRGGGRESEQFFGPGTRLTVL.

This chain uses TRBV6-1 with TRBJ2-5; 11 bases agree with TRBD2. The V segment lost 4 bases and the J segment 5 bases; nucleotides outside the gene matches: 9. The CDR3 has 16 amino acids. Germline CDR1 is MNHNS and CDR2 is SASEGT. As DNA, the CDR3 is TGTGCCAGCAGTGGGAATAGCGGGAGGGCCAGGGAGACCCAGTACTTC. As protein: CASSGNSGRARETQYF.

This clone has only a few counts. This chain links TRBV4-3 with TRBJ2-7; 8 bases match TRBD2. V was clipped by 0 bases and J by 0 bases; unmatched bases: 7. The germline V gene encodes CDR1 LGHNA and CDR2 YSLEER. The CDR3 spans 17 residues. The CDR3 here is CASSQDTSGWISYEQYF. In nucleotides, the CDR3 is TGCGCCAGCAGCCAAGACACTAGCGGATGGATCTCCTACGAGCAGTACTTC.

V usage is TRBV9 and J usage is TRBJ1-3; no definite D call. V was clipped by 5 bases and J by 0 bases, with 15 bases between them. The V gene's germline CDR1 is SGDLS and CDR2 YYNGEE. The CDR3 length is 16 residues. In DNA, the CDR3 is TGTGCCAGCAGTCTACATACCGGGAGCTCTGGAAACACCATATATTTT. Its translation: CASSLHTGSSGNTIYF.

The rearrangement uses TRBV5-1 and TRBJ2-7, with D maybe TRBD1 (6 bases). CDR1 and CDR2 from the germline V gene are SGHRS and YFSETQ. This CDR3 contains 13 residues. V gave up 4 bases and J gave up 0 bases, with 8 bases separating them. CDR3 DNA: TGCGCCAGCAGCAGGGACACCTCCTACGAGCAGTACTTC. Its translation: CASSRDTSYEQYF.

For this clone: This specimen includes other DNA sequences encoding the same CDR3. The chain uses TRBV2 and TRBJ1-5, with a tentative D call TRBD1 (5 bases). CDR3 length: 14 residues. V lost 4 bases and J lost 2, with 9 bases in between. Germline CDR1 SNHLY, CDR2 FYNNEI. The CDR3 loop reads CASSGTGGNQPQHF. The DNA of the CDR3 is TGTGCCAGCAGTGGTACAGGAGGCAATCAGCCCCAGCATTTT.

The chain is built from TRBV27 and TRBJ1-6; D is unclear. V shed 6 bases and J shed 8 bases, with 11 bases lying between them. CDR1 and CDR2 from the germline V gene are MNHEY and SMNVEV (reference sequence). The CDR3 extends over 13 amino acids. The CDR3 reads CASSRRGDSPLHF. The CDR3 DNA reads TGTGCCAGCAGCCGCCGGGGTGATTCACCCCTCCACTTT.

The rearrangement joins TRBV27 to TRBJ1-2; TRBD1 matches at 7 bases. In germline, CDR1 is MNHEY, CDR2 SMNVEV (reference sequence). The CDR3 is 13 amino acids. V shed 2 bases and J 8 bases; nucleotides not matched to a gene: 5. Here the CDR3 DNA reads TGTGCCAGCAGTTTACCAGGGGGAAGCGGCTACACCTTC. Translation gives CASSLPGGSGYTF.

The rearrangement joins TRBV7-2 to TRBJ1-1, with D possibly being TRBD1 (6 bases). The CDR3 is 15 amino acids. Trimming shortened V by 1 base and J by 1 base, and 10 bases separated the two germline ends. The germline CDR1 and CDR2 sequences are SGHTA and FQGNSA. The CDR3 loop reads CASSLDYRENTEAFF. CDR3 in DNA: TGTGCCAGCAGCTTAGACTACAGGGAGAACACTGAAGCTTTCTTT.

The chain links TRBV6-2 or TRBV6-3 to TRBJ2-1, with TRBD2 matching 11 bases. From germline, CDR1 is MNHEY and CDR2 SVGEGT. The CDR3 has 18 residues. J lost 3 bases, V lost 4 bases, and 11 bases had no gene match. The CDR3 nucleotides read TGTGCCAGCAGTTCACCGGGGTTAGCGGGAGGGGGCTACAATGAGCAGTTCTTC. Protein: CASSSPGLAGGGYNEQFF.

The chain carries TRBV7-2 and TRBJ1-1; D gene uncertain. Germline values: CDR1 SGHTA, CDR2 FQGNSA. V was shortened by 3 bases and J by 1 base, with 6 bases between the two germline ends. The CDR3 consists of 13 residues. The DNA of the CDR3 is TGTGCCAGCAGCTTCACACAGAACACTGAAGCTTTCTTT. Its translation is CASSFTQNTEAFF.

The chain joins TRBV5-1 to TRBJ2-1, with 7 bases fitting TRBD2. This CDR3 is 14 amino acids long. The ends lost 0 bases at V and 8 bases at J; junction bases unmatched: 5. Per the germline V gene, CDR1 is SGHRS and CDR2 is YFSETQ. CDR3 coding DNA: TGCGCCAGCAGCTTGGATACTAGCGACGATGAGCAGTTCTTC. This translates into CASSLDTSDDEQFF.